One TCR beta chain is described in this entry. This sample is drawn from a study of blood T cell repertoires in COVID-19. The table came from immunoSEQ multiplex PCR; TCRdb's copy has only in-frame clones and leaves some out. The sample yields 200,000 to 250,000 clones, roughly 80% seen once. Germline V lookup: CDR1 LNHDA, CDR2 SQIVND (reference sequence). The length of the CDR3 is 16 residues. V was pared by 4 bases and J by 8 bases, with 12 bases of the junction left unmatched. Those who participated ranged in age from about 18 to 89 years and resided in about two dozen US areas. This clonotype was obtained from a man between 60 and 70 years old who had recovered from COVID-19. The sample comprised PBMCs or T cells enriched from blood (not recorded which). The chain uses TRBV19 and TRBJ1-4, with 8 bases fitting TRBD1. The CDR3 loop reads CASSNPRTGTEEKLFF. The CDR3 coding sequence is TGTGCCAGTAGTAACCCCCGGACAGGGACGGAAGAAAAACTGTTTTTT.